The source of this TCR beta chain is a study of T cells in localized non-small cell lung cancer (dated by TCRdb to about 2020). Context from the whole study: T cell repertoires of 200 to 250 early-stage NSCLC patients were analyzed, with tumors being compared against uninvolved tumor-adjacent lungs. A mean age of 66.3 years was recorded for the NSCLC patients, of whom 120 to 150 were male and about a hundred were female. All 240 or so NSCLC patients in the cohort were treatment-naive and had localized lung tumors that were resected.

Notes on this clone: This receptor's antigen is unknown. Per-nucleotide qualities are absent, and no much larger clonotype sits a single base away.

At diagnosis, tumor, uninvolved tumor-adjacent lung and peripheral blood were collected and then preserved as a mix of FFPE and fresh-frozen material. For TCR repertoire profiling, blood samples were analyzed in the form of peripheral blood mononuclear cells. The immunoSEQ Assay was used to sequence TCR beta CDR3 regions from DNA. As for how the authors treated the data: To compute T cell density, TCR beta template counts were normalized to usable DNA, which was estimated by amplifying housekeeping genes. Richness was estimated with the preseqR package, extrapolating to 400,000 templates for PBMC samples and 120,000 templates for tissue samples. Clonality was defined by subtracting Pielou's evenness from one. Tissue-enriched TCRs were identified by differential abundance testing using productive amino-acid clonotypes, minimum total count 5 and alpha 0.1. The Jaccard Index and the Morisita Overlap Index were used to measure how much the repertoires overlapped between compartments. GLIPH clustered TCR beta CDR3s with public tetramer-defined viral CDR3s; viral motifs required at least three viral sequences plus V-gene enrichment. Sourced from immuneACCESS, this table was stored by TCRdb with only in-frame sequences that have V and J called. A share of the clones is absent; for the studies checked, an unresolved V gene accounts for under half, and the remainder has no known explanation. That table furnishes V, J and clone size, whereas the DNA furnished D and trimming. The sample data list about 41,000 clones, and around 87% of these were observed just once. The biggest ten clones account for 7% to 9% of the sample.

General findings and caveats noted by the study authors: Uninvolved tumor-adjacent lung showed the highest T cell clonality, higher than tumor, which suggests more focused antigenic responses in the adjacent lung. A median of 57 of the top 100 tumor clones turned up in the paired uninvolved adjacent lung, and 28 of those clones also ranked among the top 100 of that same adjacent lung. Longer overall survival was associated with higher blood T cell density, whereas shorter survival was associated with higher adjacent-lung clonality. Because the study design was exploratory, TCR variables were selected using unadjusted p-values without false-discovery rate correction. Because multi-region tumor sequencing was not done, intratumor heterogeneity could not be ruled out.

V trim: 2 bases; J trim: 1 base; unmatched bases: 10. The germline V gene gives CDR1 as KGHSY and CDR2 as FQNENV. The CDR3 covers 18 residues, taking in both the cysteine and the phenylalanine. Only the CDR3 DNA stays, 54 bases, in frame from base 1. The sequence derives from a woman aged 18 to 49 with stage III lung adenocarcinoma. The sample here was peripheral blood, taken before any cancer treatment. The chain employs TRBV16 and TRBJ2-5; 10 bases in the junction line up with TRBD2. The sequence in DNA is TGTGCCAGCAGCCAAGGGCTAGCGGGGGCCCTCCCCCAAGAGACCCAGTACTTC. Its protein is CASSQGLAGALPQETQYF.